This TCR beta chain is drawn from a study of cytomegalovirus exposure and HLA in healthy donors. Germline trimming cut 1 base from V and 7 bases from J; bases unmatched to any gene: 2. This CDR3 contains 13 residues. Germline V gives CDR1 MDHEN, CDR2 SYDVKM. PCR was performed using 60 Vbeta and 13 Jbeta primers. Repertoires were generated with immunoSEQ multiplex PCR, while TCRdb's copy carries only in-frame clones and drops some. This table holds 200,000 to 250,000 clones, about 83% found once. Overall study findings and caveats: Some V segments could not be told apart, so they were left out, TRBV6-2 and TRBV6-3 among them. Listed as cytomegalovirus-associated were 164 TCR beta chains. The authors later linked a missense DCLRE1C variant to TCR beta V- and J-gene trimming.

Worth noting for this clone: Its antigen is unknown.

The origin of this receptor is a man between 35 and 55 years old in good health and CMV-seronegative. The genes are TRBV28 and TRBJ1-2; 8 bases agree with TRBD1. Input material: PBMCs. This chain's CDR3 is CASSLFTGGGYTF. The CDR3 DNA reads TGTGCCAGCAGTTTATTTACAGGGGGTGGCTACACCTTC.